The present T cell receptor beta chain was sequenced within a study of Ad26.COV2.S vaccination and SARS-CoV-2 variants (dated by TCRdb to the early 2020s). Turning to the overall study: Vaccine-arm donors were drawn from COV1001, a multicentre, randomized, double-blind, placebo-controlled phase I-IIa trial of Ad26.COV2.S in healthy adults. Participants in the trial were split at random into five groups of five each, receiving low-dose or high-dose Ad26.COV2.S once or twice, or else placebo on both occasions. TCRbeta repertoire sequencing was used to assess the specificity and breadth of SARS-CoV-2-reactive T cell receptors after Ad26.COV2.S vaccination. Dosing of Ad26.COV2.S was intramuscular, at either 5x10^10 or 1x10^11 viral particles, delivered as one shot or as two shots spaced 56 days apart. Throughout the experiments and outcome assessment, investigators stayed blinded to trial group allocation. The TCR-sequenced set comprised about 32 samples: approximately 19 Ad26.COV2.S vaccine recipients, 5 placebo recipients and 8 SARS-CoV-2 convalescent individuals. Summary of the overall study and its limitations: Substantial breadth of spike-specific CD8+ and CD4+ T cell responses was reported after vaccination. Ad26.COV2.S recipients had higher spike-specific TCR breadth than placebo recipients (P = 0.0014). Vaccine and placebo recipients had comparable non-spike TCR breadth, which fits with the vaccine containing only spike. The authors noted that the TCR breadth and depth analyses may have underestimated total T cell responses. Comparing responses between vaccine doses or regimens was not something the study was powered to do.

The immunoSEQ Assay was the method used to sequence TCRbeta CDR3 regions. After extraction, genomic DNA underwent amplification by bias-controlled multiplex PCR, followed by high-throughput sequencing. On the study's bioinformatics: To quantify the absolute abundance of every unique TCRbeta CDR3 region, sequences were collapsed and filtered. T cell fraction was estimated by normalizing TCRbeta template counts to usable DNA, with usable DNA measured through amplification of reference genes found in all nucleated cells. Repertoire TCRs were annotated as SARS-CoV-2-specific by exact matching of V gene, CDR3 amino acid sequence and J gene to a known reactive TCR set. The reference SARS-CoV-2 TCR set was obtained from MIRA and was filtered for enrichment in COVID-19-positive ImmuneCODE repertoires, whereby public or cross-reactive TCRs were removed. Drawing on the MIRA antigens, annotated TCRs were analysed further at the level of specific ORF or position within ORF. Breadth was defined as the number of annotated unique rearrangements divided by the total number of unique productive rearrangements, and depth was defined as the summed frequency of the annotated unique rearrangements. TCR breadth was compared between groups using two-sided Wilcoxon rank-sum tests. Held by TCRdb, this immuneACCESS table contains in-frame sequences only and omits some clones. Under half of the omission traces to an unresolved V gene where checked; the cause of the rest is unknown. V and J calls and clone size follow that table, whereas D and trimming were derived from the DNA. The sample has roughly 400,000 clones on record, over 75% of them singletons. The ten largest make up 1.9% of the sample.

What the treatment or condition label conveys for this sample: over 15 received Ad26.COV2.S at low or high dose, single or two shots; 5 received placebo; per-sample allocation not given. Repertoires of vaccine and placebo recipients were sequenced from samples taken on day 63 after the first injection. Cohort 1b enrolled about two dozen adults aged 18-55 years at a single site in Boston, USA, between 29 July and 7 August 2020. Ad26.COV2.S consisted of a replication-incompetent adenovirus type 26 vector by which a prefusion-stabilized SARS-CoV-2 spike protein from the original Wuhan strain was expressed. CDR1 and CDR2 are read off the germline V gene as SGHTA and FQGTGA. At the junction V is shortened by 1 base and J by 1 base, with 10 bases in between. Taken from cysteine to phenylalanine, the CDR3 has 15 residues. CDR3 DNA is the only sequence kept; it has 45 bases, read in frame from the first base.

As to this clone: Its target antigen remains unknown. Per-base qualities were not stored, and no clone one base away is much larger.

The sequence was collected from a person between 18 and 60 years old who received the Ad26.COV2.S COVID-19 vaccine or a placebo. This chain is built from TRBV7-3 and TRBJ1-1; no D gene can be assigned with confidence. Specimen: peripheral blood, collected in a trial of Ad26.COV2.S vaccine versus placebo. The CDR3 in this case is CASSLSRGPNTEAFF. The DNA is TGTGCCAGCAGCTTAAGTCGTGGGCCGAACACTGAAGCTTTCTTT.